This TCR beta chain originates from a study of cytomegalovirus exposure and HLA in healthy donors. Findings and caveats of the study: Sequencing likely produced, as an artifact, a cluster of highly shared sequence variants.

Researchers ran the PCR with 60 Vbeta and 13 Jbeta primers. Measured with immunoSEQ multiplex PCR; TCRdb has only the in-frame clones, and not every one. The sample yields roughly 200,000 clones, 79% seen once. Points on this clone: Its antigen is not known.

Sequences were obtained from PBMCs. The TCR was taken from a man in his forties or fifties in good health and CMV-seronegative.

The CDR3 region is CASSLGPPTDRGTNEKLFF. As DNA, the CDR3 is TGTGCCAGCAGCTTAGGGCCCCCCACTGACAGGGGCACTAATGAAAAACTGTTTTTT. The rearrangement joins TRBV7-9 to TRBJ1-4, with 8 bases that match TRBD1. There are 19 residues in the CDR3. J gave up 2 bases and V 1 base, and 12 bases lay outside the gene matches. CDR1 and CDR2 (germline): SEHNR, FQNEAQ (reference sequence).